These T cell receptor beta chains were read from a single sample in a study of cytomegalovirus exposure and HLA in healthy donors. The data were produced by immunoSEQ multiplex PCR, yet TCRdb's version contains in-frame clones alone and is incomplete. The table lists roughly 100,000 clones, under 85% of them singletons, with 3% to 4.5% in the top ten. Sequenced: PBMCs. These receptors were obtained from a female donor in good health and CMV-seropositive. Each CDR3 is given with its conserved first and last residue. Each record gives: V gene, D gene, CDR3 length, J gene, clone size, CDR3 protein, CDR3 DNA. The D gene is left open where the match is weak. Size is omitted from some rows. Given values are once, few, many or a class for expanded clones.

>TRBV9|-|17|TRBJ2-1|-
CASSASPQREYRDEQFF
TGTGCCAGCAGCGCCAGCCCCCAGAGGGAGTATCGCGATGAGCAGTTCTTC
>TRBV6-1|-|13|TRBJ2-4|few
CASSENRQNIQYF
TGTGCCAGCAGTGAAAACAGACAAAACATTCAGTACTTC
>TRBV5-4|-|15|TRBJ1-4|once
CASSGEGATNEKLFF
TGTGCCAGCAGCGGGGAGGGTGCAACTAATGAAAAACTGTTTTTT
>TRBV7-9|TRBD2|14|TRBJ2-5|-
CASSPREGGETQYF
TGTGCCAGCAGCCCAAGGGAGGGTGGGGAGACCCAGTACTTC
>TRBV28|TRBD2|15|TRBJ2-7|-
CASRSTGTRAYEQYF
TGTGCCAGCCGCTCGACGGGGACTAGAGCCTACGAGCAGTACTTC
>TRBV5-5|-|13|TRBJ1-2|-
CASSLEQGYGYTF
TGTGCCAGCAGCTTGGAGCAGGGCTATGGCTACACCTTC
>TRBV4-1|-|13|TRBJ1-1|once
CASSQTSYTEAFF
TGCGCCAGCAGCCAAACTTCCTACACTGAAGCTTTCTTT
>TRBV5-1|-|14|TRBJ1-3|-
CASSPDNSGNTIYF
TGCGCCAGCAGCCCGGACAACTCTGGAAACACCATATATTTT
>TRBV27|-|13|TRBJ1-6|-
CASSRNINSPLHF
TGTGCCAGCAGTCGAAACATCAATTCACCCCTCCACTTT
>TRBV19|-|14|TRBJ2-7|-
CASSPPGLPYEQYF
TGTGCCAGTAGTCCCCCGGGACTCCCCTACGAGCAGTACTTC
>TRBV6-1|TRBD1|19|TRBJ1-5|-
CASSEFPPFGTGVNQPQHF
TGTGCCAGCAGTGAATTCCCCCCATTCGGGACAGGGGTCAATCAGCCCCAGCATTTC
>TRBV5-1|-|14|TRBJ1-2|-
CASSPGPEGMGYTF
TGCGCCAGCAGCCCCGGACCGGAGGGAATGGGCTACACCTTC
>TRBV27|TRBD1|14|TRBJ2-3|once
CASNTGGRSDTQYF
TGTGCCAGCAACACAGGGGGCAGGTCAGATACGCAGTATTTT
>TRBV29-1|TRBD1|12|TRBJ2-7|-
CSVDFTGGEQYF
TGCAGCGTTGACTTTACAGGGGGCGAGCAGTACTTC
>TRBV27|-|15|TRBJ2-3|-
CASSLLSGSGDTQYF
TGTGCCAGCAGTTTATTATCCGGGAGTGGGGATACGCAGTATTTT